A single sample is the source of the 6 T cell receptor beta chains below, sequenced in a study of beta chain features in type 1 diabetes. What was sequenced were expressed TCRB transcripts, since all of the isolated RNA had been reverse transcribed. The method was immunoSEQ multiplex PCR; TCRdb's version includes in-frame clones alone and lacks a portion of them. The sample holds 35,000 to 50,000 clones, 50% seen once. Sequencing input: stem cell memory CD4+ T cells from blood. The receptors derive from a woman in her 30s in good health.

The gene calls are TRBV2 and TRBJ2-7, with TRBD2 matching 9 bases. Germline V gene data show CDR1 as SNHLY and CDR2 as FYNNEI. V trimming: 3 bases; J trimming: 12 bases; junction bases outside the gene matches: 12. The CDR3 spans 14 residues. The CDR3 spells CASSDVAGAGRPYF. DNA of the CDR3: TGTGCCAGCAGTGATGTAGCGGGGGCCGGTCGTCCGTACTTC.

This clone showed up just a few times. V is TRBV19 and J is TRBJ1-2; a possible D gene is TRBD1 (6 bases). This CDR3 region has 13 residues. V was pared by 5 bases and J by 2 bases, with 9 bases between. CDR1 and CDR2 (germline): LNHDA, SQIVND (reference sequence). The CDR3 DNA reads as TGTGCCAGTAGTCCCGACAGGAACTATGGCTACACCTTC. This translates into CASSPDRNYGYTF.

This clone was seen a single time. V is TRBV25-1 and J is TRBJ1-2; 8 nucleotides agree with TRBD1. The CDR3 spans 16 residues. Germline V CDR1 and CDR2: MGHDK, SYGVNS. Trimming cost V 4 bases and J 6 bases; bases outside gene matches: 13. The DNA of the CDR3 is TGTGCCAGCAGTGGAAGAATTGGACAGGGAAGGAATGGCTACACCTTC. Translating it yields CASSGRIGQGRNGYTF.

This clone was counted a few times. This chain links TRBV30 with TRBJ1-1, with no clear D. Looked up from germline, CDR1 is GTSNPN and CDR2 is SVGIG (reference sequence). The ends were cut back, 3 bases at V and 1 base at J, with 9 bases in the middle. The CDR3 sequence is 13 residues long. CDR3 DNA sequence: TGTGCCTGGAGCGGGGTCCCGAACACTGAAGCTTTCTTT. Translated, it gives CAWSGVPNTEAFF. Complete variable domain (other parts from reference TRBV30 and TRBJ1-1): SQTIHQWPATLVQPVGSPLSLECTVEGTSNPNLYWYRQAAGRGLQLLFYSVGIGQISSEVPQNLSASRPQDRQFILSSKKLLLSDSGFYLCAWSGVPNTEAFFGQGTRLTVV.

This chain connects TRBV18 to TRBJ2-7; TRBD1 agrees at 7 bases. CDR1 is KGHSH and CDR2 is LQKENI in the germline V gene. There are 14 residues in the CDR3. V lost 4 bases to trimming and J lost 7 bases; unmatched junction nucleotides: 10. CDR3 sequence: CASSQNRDRREQYF. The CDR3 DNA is TGTGCCAGCTCACAAAACCGGGACAGAAGGGAGCAGTACTTC. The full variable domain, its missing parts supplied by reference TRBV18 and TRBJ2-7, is NAGVMQNPRHLVRRRGQEARLRCSPMKGHSHVYWYRQLPEEGLKFMVYLQKENIIDESGMPKERFSAEFPKEGPSILRIQQVVRGDSAAYFCASSQNRDRREQYFGPGTRLTVT.

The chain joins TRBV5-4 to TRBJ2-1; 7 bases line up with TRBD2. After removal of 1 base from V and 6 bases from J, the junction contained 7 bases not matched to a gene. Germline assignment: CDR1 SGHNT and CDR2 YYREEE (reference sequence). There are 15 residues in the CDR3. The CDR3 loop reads CASSLKAGTSNEQFF. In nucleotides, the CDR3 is TGTGCCAGCAGCTTGAAAGCGGGGACGTCCAATGAGCAGTTCTTC.